These 11 T cell receptor beta chains originate from one sample sequenced in a study of cytomegalovirus exposure and HLA in healthy donors. PCR employed 60 Vbeta and 13 Jbeta primers. TCRdb keeps only in-frame clones here, not all; method: immunoSEQ multiplex PCR. The data show 70,000 to 100,000 clones, less than 80% seen once. Sequenced sample: PBMCs. The receptors come from a woman between 45 and 65 years old in good health and CMV-seropositive.

The chain combines TRBV30 with TRBJ2-3; a possible D gene is TRBD1 (6 bases). Trimming removed 1 base at V and 3 bases at J, with 11 bases between. CDR1 GTSNPN and CDR2 SVGIG come from the germline V gene (reference sequence). The CDR3 is 14 amino acids. The chain's CDR3 is CAWSGVQGTDTQYF. The CDR3 nucleotides read TGTGCCTGGAGTGGGGTGCAGGGGACAGATACGCAGTATTTT. The full variable domain, its missing parts supplied by reference TRBV30 and TRBJ2-3, is SQTIHQWPATLVQPVGSPLSLECTVEGTSNPNLYWYRQAAGRGLQLLFYSVGIGQISSEVPQNLSASRPQDRQFILSSKKLLLSDSGFYLCAWSGVQGTDTQYFGPGTRLTVL.

The rearrangement links TRBV6-1 to TRBJ2-7, with D hard to call. Germline-derived CDR1 and CDR2 are MNHNS and SASEGT. The CDR3 sequence is 15 residues long. V dropped 1 base and J dropped 2 bases, with 12 bases sitting between them. CDR3 sequence (DNA): TGTGCCAGCAGTGAAGTTGGCAGATCGACCTACGAGCAGTACTTC. Its translation: CASSEVGRSTYEQYF.

This clone has more than one count but fewer than ten. This sequence joins TRBV6-1 and TRBJ1-5, with D perhaps matching TRBD1 (5 bases). V gave up 7 bases and J gave up 3 bases, with 10 bases separating them. CDR1 is MNHNS and CDR2 is SASEGT in the germline V gene. CDR3 size: 13 residues. DNA of the CDR3: TGTGCCAGCAACCGACAGAACAATCAGCCCCAGCATTTT. This encodes CASNRQNNQPQHF.

This chain links TRBV7-2 with TRBJ1-2, with a tentative D call TRBD1 (5 bases). The CDR3 covers 14 residues. Between the trimmed V and J ends, which lost 4 bases and 2 bases, there was a span of 11 bases. Per germline, CDR1 SGHTA and CDR2 FQGNSA. The CDR3 nucleotides are TGTGCCAGCAGCTCCGACAGCCGAAACTATGGCTACACCTTC. Its protein is CASSSDSRNYGYTF.

The DNA for the CDR3 is TGTGCCAGCAGCCCCGGACAGGGGGCAGGCCAAGAGACCCAGTACTTC. Its translation: CASSPGQGAGQETQYF. The V call is TRBV7-6, the J call TRBJ2-5, with 11 bases lining up with TRBD1. CDR3 length: 16 residues. V shed 5 bases, J shed 1 base, and the junction held 6 bases outside the gene matches. CDR1 and CDR2 from the germline V gene are SGHVS and FNYEAQ.

The chain carries TRBV7-4 and TRBJ1-2; D gene unclear. Trimming removed 5 bases from V and 8 bases from J, with 12 bases in between. This CDR3 is 12 amino acids long. Germline CDR1 and CDR2: SGHVT and SQSDAQ. In nucleotides, the CDR3 is TGTGCCAGCAGCAACCGCGGTGGCGGCTACACCTTC. Protein sequence: CASSNRGGGYTF.

This sequence joins TRBV5-1 and TRBJ1-6; D call uncertain. This CDR3 is built from 13 residues. Trimming stripped 0 bases from V and 9 bases from J, with 7 bases between. Looked up from germline, CDR1 is SGHRS and CDR2 is YFSETQ. The CDR3 region is CASSLDSSSPLHF. CDR3 nucleotide sequence: TGCGCCAGCAGCTTGGACAGTAGTTCACCCCTCCACTTT.

This clone occurred a few times. The rearrangement uses TRBV5-6 and TRBJ2-3; 7 bases match TRBD2. The CDR3 runs to 15 residues. CDR1 and CDR2 (germline): SGHDT, YYEEEE. The J segment lost 2 bases and the V segment lost 4 bases, leaving 7 bases of the junction unmatched. This CDR3 is CASSLREGSTDTQYF. CDR3 nucleotides: TGTGCCAGCAGCCTTAGGGAGGGGTCCACAGATACGCAGTATTTT. Together with reference TRBV5-6 and TRBJ2-3, the CDR3 gives the full variable domain: DAGVTQSPTHLIKTRGQQVTLRCSPKSGHDTVSWYQQALGQGPQFIFQYYEEEERQRGNFPDRFSGHQFPNYSSELNVNALLLGDSALYLCASSLREGSTDTQYFGPGTRLTVL.

With regard to this clone: Other nucleotide sequences in the sample specify the same CDR3. This sequence joins TRBV7-9 and TRBJ2-7; no definite D call. This CDR3 is 12 amino acids long. CDR1 is SEHNR and CDR2 is FQNEAQ in the germline V gene (reference sequence). Trimming shortened V by 1 base and J by 3 bases, and 4 bases separated the two germline ends. CDR3 protein: CASSLGRYEQYF. CDR3 coding DNA: TGTGCCAGCAGCTTAGGTCGCTACGAGCAGTACTTC.

The chain recombines TRBV28 with TRBJ2-5, with 10 bases that match TRBD2. Germline V gene data show CDR1 as MDHEN and CDR2 as SYDVKM. This CDR3 is built from 17 residues. Trimming took 6 bases from V and 0 from J; bases not matched to a gene: 10. This chain's CDR3 is CASSLTLLAGYQETQYF. DNA for the CDR3: TGTGCCAGCAGCCTAACCTTACTAGCGGGATACCAAGAGACCCAGTACTTC.

J is TRBJ2-5 and V is TRBV5-1, with 14 bases fitting TRBD2. Trimming took 3 bases from V and 5 from J; bases not matched to a gene: 6. The CDR3 is 16 amino acids. The germline gives CDR1 SGHRS, CDR2 YFSETQ. The CDR3 here is CASSSGLAGGGETQYF. The CDR3 DNA sequence: TGCGCCAGCAGCTCCGGACTAGCGGGGGGTGGGGAGACCCAGTACTTC.